Presented here are 3 T cell receptor beta chains from one specimen sequenced in a study of blood T cells in healthy people across ages. The second PCR ran roughly 7 to 11 cycles with a sample-barcoded 5' primer and J-beta primers. TCRdb reanalysed the 5' RACE reads using MiXCR and keeps one entry per CDR3 protein. The table has about 1.4 million distinct CDR3 sequences, 45% to 70% seen once; the top ten hold 6.7%. Sequencing input: blood. The receptors stem from a man between 18 and 35 years old in good health.

This clonotype was counted a few times. The chain is built from TRBV29-1 and TRBJ1-6; D is unresolved. Germline V gene lookup returns CDR1 SQVTM and CDR2 ANQGSEA. V was trimmed by 5 bases and J by 11 bases, leaving 4 bases between them. CDR3 length equals 9 residues. The CDR3 region has the DNA TGCAGCGTTAAGACACCCCTCCACTTT. As protein: CSVKTPLHF.

This clonotype appeared once. This chain joins TRBV4-1 and TRBJ2-3; the D gene is possibly TRBD1 (7 bases). The CDR3 spans 15 residues. Trimming left V 4 bases short and J 2 bases short, with 13 bases between. The germline V gene has CDR1 MGHRA and CDR2 YSYEKL. In DNA, the CDR3 is TGCGCCAGCAGCCGCGGGGACAGCCTCACAGATACGCAGTATTTT. It encodes CASSRGDSLTDTQYF.

The chain carries TRBV7-2 and TRBJ2-7; no firm D call. The CDR3 contains 13 residues. Germline V gene data show CDR1 as SGHTA and CDR2 as FQGNSA. The V end lost 1 base, the J end lost 6 bases, and 10 bases lay between the germline ends. The DNA of the CDR3 is TGTGCCAGCAGCTTAGTGGTTGAGTTCGAGCAGTACTTC. Translation gives CASSLVVEFEQYF. The full variable domain, completed using reference TRBV7-2 and TRBJ2-7, is GAGVSQSPSNKVTEKGKDVELRCDPISGHTALYWYRQSLGQGLEFLIYFQGNSAPDKSGLPSDRFSAERTGGSVSTLTIQRTQQEDSAVYLCASSLVVEFEQYFGPGTRLTVT.